What follows are 5 T cell receptor beta chains derived from one specimen sequenced in a study of CD8+CD57+ T cells in acquired aplastic anemia (dated by TCRdb to the late 2010s). The sequencing machine was an Illumina HiSeq 2000. Profiling of TCR beta VDJ combinations and CDR3 sequences used genomic DNA as the template. The public reads were quality trimmed at Q25 with fastp and then assembled into clones with MiXCR by TCRdb, keeping productive beta chains. Identical CDR3 proteins give one entry, which carries the most common genes and DNA. This sample gives roughly 130,000 distinct CDR3 sequences in total; over 45% of them show up just once. The ten biggest clones cover around 2.3% of the sample. Sequences were obtained from sorted CD4+, CD8+, or CD8+CD57+ T cells (not recorded which) from PBMCs. These receptor sequences come from a human donor in good health, serving as a control.

This clonotype was recorded at least ten times. The rearrangement uses TRBV5-4 and TRBJ2-7; D is possibly TRBD1 or TRBD2 (5 bases each). Germline lookup yields CDR1 SGHNT and CDR2 YYREEE (reference sequence). The CDR3 extends over 20 amino acids. The germline V and J ends were trimmed by 0 bases and 3 bases, with 28 bases remaining between them. CDR3 nucleotide sequence: TGTGCCAGCAGCTTGGTGGCTCCTTGGATGTTGGGGGTATTAGGCTACGAGCAGTACTTC. Protein: CASSLVAPWMLGVLGYEQYF.

V gene TRBV2 combines with J gene TRBJ1-2; 9 bases are shared with TRBD1. CDR3 length: 18 amino acids. V lost 0 bases to trimming and J lost 4 bases; unmatched junction nucleotides: 12. The V gene's germline CDR1 is SNHLY and CDR2 FYNNEI. The CDR3 DNA is TGTGCCAGCAGTGAAGCGGGGTTTCGGACAGGGGTGGCCTATGGCTACACCTTC. Translating it yields CASSEAGFRTGVAYGYTF.

This clonotype was picked up a small number of times. This chain joins TRBV9 and TRBJ2-7, with 8 nucleotides matching TRBD1. Germline V gives CDR1 SGDLS, CDR2 YYNGEE. V was pared by 0 bases and J by 7 bases, with 12 bases of the junction left unmatched. The CDR3 extends over 16 amino acids. CDR3 DNA sequence: TGTGCCAGCAGCGTAGGGGCAGGGACAGGCTTAAAAGAGCAGTACTTC. It translates to CASSVGAGTGLKEQYF.

This clonotype has at least ten counts. This chain joins TRBV20-1 and TRBJ1-2; D may be TRBD1 (5 bases). The length of the CDR3 is 14 residues. V was trimmed by 1 base and J by 4 bases, leaving 13 bases between them. The germline V gene encodes CDR1 DFQATT and CDR2 SNEGSKA (reference sequence). The CDR3 coding sequence is TGCAGTGCTAGAGTCGAGGGGAAGGGCTATGGCTACACCTTC. Its protein is CSARVEGKGYGYTF.

The sample holds one count of this clonotype. The chain is built from TRBV10-3 and TRBJ1-6; TRBD1 aligns across 9 bases. V gave up 2 bases and J gave up 11 bases; unmatched junction bases: 4. Germline-derived CDR1 and CDR2 are ENHRY and SYGVKD. This CDR3 comprises 14 residues. The CDR3 loop is CAISETGGDPPLHF. CDR3 sequence (DNA): TGTGCCATCAGTGAGACAGGGGGCGATCCACCCCTCCACTTT.